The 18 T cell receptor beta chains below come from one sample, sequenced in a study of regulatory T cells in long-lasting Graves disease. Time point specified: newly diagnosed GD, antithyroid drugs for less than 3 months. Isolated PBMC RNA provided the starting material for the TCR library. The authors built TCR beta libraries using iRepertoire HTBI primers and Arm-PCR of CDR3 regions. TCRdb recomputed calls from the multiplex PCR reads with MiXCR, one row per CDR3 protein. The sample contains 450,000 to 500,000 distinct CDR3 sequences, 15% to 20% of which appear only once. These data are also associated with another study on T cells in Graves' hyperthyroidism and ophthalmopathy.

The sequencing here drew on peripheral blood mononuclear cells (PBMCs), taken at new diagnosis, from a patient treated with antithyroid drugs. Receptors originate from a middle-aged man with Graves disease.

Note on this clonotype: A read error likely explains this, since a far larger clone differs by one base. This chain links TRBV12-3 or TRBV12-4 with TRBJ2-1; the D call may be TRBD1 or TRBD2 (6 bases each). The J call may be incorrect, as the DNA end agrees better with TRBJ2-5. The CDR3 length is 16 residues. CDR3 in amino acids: CASSPGAGSNTGTQYF. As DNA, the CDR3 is TGTGCCAGCAGCCCAGGGGCGGGGTCCAACACAGGGACCCAGTACTTC.

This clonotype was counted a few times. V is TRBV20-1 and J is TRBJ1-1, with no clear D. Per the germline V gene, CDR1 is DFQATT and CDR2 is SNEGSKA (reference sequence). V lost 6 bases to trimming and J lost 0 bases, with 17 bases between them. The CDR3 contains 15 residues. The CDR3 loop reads CSAGSGRGVNTEAFF. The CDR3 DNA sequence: TGCAGTGCCGGATCCGGGCGGGGAGTGAACACTGAAGCTTTCTTT.

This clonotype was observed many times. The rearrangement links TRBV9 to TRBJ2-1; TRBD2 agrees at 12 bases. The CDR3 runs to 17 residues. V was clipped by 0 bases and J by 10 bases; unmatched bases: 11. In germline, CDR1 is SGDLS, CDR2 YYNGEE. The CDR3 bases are TGTGCCAGCAGCGTAGCGCTAGCGGGAGGGTACGTAGGCGAGCAGTTCTTC. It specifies CASSVALAGGYVGEQFF. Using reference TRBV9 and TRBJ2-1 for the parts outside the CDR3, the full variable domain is DSGVTQTPKHLITATGQRVTLRCSPRSGDLSVYWYQQSLDQGLQFLIQYYNGEERAKGNILERFSAQQFPDLHSELNLSSLELGDSALYFCASSVALAGGYVGEQFFGPGTRLTVL.

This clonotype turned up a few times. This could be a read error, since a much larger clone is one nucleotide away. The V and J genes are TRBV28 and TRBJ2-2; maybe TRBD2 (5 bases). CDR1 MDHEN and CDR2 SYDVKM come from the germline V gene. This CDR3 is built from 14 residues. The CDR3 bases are TGTGCCAGCATGAGGGATGGGAACACCGGGGAGCCGTTTTTT. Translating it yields CASMRDGNTGEPFF.

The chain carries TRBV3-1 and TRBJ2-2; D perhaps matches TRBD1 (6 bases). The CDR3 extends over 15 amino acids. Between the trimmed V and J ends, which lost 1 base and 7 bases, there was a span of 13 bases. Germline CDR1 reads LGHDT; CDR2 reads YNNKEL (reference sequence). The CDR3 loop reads CASSQGQGQDGELFF. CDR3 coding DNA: TGTGCCAGCAGCCAAGGCCAGGGGCAGGACGGGGAGCTGTTTTTT.

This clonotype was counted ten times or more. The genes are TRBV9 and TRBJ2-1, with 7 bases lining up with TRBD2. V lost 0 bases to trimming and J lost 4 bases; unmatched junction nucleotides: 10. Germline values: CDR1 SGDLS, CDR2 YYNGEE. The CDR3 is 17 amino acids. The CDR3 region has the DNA TGTGCCAGCAGCGTAGGGGCGTGGGCTAGCGGATACAATGAGCAGTTCTTC. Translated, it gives CASSVGAWASGYNEQFF.

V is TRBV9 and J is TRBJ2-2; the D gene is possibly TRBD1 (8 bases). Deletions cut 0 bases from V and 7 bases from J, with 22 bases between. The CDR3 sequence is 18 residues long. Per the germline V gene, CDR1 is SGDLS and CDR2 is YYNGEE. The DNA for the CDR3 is TGTGCCAGCAGCGTAGCAGGGGGCGGGGGCATATTCGGCGGGGAGCTGTTTTTT. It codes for CASSVAGGGGIFGGELFF.

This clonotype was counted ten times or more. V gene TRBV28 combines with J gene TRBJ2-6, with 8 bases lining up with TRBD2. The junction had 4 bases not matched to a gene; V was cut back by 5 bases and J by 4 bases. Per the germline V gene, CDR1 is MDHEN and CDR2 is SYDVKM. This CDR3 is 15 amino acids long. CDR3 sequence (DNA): TGTGCCAGCAGTAGTAGCGGGATCGGGGCCAACGTCCTGACTTTC. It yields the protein CASSSSGIGANVLTF.

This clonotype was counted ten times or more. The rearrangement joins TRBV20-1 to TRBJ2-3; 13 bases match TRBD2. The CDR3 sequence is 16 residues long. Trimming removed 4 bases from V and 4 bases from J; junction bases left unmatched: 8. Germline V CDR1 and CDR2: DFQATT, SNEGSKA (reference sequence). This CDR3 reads CSATAGLAGRADTQYF. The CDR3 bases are TGCAGTGCTACCGCGGGACTAGCGGGACGAGCAGATACGCAGTATTTT.

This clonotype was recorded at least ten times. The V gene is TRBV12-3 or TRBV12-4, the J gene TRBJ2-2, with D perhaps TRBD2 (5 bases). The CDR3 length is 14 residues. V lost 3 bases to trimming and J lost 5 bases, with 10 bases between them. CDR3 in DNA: TGTGCCAGCAGTTTCGGACGGGAAACCGGGGAGCTGTTTTTT. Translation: CASSFGRETGELFF.

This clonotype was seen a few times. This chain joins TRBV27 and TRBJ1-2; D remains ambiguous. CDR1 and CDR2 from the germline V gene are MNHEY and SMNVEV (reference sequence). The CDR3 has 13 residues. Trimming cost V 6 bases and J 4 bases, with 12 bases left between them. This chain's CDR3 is CASRLTGSYGYTF. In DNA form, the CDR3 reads TGTGCCAGCAGGTTAACGGGGTCCTATGGCTACACCTTC.

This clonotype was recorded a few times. CDR3 residues: CAWSVMVPGDSQPQHF. The CDR3, as DNA: TGTGCCTGGAGTGTAATGGTCCCGGGGGACAGTCAGCCCCAGCATTTT. This chain connects TRBV30 to TRBJ1-5, with 7 bases fitting TRBD1. Germline V gene data show CDR1 as GTSNPN and CDR2 as SVGIG (reference sequence). Trimming at V came to 0 bases and at J to 6 bases, leaving 11 bases not matched to a gene. This CDR3 contains 16 residues.

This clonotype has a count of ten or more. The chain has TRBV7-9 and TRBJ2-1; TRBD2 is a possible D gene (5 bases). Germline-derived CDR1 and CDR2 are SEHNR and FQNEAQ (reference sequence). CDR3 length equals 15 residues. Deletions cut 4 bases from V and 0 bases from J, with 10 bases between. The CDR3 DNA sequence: TGTGCCAGCAGCTACCAGCGGTTCTCCTACAATGAGCAGTTCTTC. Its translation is CASSYQRFSYNEQFF.

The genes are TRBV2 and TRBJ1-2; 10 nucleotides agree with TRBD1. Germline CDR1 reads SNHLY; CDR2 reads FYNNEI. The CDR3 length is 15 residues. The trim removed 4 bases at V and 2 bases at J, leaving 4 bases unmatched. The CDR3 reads CASSVDRGVNYGYTF. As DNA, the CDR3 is TGTGCCAGCAGTGTGGACAGGGGGGTGAACTATGGCTACACCTTC.

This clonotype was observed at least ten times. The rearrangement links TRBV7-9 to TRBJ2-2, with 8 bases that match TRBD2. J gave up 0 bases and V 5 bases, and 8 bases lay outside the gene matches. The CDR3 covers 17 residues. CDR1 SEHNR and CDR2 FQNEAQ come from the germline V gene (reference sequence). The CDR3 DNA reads TGTGCCAGCAGCCCCCCCCTAGCGGGCACGAACACCGGGGAGCTGTTTTTT. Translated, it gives CASSPPLAGTNTGELFF.

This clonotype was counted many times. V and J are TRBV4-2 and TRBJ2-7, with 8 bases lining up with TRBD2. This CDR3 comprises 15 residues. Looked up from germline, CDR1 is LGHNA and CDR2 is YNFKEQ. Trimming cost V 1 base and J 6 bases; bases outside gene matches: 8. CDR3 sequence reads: CASSQVDGRASEQYF. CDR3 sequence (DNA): TGTGCCAGCAGCCAAGTTGACGGGAGGGCGAGCGAGCAGTACTTC.

This chain's CDR3 is CASSKRGLGEKLFF. DNA for the CDR3: TGTGCCAGCAGCAAGAGGGGGCTCGGGGAAAAACTGTTTTTT. The rearrangement uses TRBV7-9 and TRBJ1-4; 7 nucleotides line up with TRBD1. CDR1 and CDR2 from the germline V gene are SEHNR and FQNEAQ (reference sequence). CDR3 length: 14 amino acids. J was trimmed by 8 bases and V by 5 bases; bases with no gene match: 8.

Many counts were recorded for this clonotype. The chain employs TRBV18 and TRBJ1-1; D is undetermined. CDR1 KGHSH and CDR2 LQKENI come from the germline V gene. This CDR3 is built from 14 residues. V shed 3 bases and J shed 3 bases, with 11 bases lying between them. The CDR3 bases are TGTGCCAGCTCACCGGACCAGTTCCACACTGAAGCTTTCTTT. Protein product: CASSPDQFHTEAFF.